Included here is one T cell receptor beta chain sequence, with context. The germline V gene has CDR1 KGHDR and CDR2 SFDVKD. Trimming pared 3 bases from V and 5 bases from J, leaving 16 bases between. CDR3 length equals 16 residues. The data are from a study of blood T cell repertoires in COVID-19. Method: immunoSEQ multiplex PCR; TCRdb's copy keeps in-frame clones and lacks some. The sample includes about 31,000 clones, approximately 91% of them seen just once. The sequenced material came from peripheral blood. The TCR originated in a human donor in a cohort sampled during active COVID-19. The rearrangement joins TRBV24-1 to TRBJ2-1, with D perhaps matching TRBD2 (6 bases). The CDR3 sequence is CATSDGPSVQHNEQFF. The CDR3 nucleotides read TGTGCCACCAGTGATGGGCCTAGCGTACAACACAATGAGCAGTTCTTC.